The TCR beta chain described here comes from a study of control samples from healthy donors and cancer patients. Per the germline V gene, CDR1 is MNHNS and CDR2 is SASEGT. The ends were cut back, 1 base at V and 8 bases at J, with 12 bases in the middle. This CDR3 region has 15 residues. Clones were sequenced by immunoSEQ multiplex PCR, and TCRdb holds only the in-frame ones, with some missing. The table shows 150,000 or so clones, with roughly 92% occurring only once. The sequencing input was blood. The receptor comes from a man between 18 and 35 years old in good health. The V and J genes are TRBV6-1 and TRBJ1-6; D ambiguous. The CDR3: CASSEGTPRDSPLHF. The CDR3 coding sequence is TGTGCCAGCAGTGAAGGAACACCAAGGGATTCACCCCTCCACTTT.